This TCR beta chain was recorded in a study of neurological immune-mediated disorders. This clonotype has a count of ten or more. This CDR3 region has 15 residues. The germline CDR1 and CDR2 sequences are SEHNR and FQNEAQ (reference sequence). With 3 bases clipped from V and 6 bases from J, the junction kept 9 bases outside the gene matches. TCRdb called the 5' RACE reads again in MiXCR, with one record for every CDR3 protein. The sample includes approximately 16,000 distinct CDR3 sequences, less than 25% of them seen just once. Specimen: PBMCs. The chain joins TRBV7-9 to TRBJ2-5; 8 nucleotides align to TRBD2. This receptor was taken from a man aged 50-59 years in good health. The CDR3 DNA sequence: TGTGCCAGCAGCTTTTTGGTAGCGGGATTTCAGACCCAGTACTTC. Protein sequence: CASSFLVAGFQTQYF.